This TCR beta chain was found in a study of OX40 agonist ivuxolimab in advanced cancers. Background on the study: Patients treated during dose escalation were battling hepatocellular carcinoma, melanoma, renal cell or head and neck cancer.

As for this clone: Antigen: not known.

Assay: immunoSEQ multiplex PCR; the TCRdb copy retains only in-frame clones and omits some. Of fewer than 85,000 clones detected, approximately 90% appear once; the ten largest clones hold 2% to 2.5%. Broader study findings: Averaging showed that CD8+ T cells had more expanded clones than CD4+ did. Antigen specificity was not determined for the expanded peripheral T cells.

V gave up 2 bases and J gave up 4 bases; unmatched junction bases: 4. Germline CDR1 MDHEN, CDR2 SYDVKM. The CDR3 is 16 residues long. The source material was CD4+ or CD8+ T cells sorted from blood, sampled in a trial of the OX40 agonist ivuxolimab. The rearrangement uses TRBV28 and TRBJ2-7; TRBD2 aligns across 14 bases. This TCR came from an adult with an advanced solid tumor such as melanoma, head and neck, liver or kidney cancer. CDR3 nucleotide sequence: TGTGCCAGCAGTTTAGTCGGGACTAGCGGGAGTTACGAGCAGTACTTC. This gives the protein CASSLVGTSGSYEQYF.